Listed below are T cell receptor beta chains from one sample, sequenced in a study of tumor-infiltrating lymphocytes in localized non-small cell lung cancer. Libraries were prepared by immunoSEQ multiplex PCR; TCRdb keeps only in-frame clonotypes and omits some of them. The table includes around 13,000 clones, about 71% detected once. The sequenced sample consisted of lung tumor tissue. The receptors were sampled from a human donor with non-small cell lung cancer. CDR3s include the opening cysteine and the closing phenylalanine or tryptophan. Each record gives: J gene, D gene, V gene, clone size, CDR3 protein, CDR3 DNA. D genes are given only for firm matches. Expanded clones are given a class, and other clones once, few, many or no size at all.

TRBJ2-3 | NA | TRBV6-6 | NA | CASSYKDFTDTQYF | TGTGCCAGCAGTTACAAGGACTTCACAGATACGCAGTATTTT
TRBJ2-7 | TRBD2 | TRBV7-9 | once | CASSLGGSGTYEQYF | TGTGCCAGCAGCCTAGGTGGTAGCGGGACCTACGAGCAGTACTTC
TRBJ1-4 | TRBD1 | TRBV27 | NA | CASSPGQGEEKLFF | TGTGCCAGCAGCCCGGGACAGGGGGAGGAAAAACTGTTTTTT
TRBJ2-7 | NA | TRBV5-1 | NA | CASSLSKETEQYF | TGCGCCAGCAGCTTGTCTAAAGAGACCGAGCAGTACTTC
TRBJ1-3 | NA | TRBV30 | few | CAWKWVGNTIYF | TGTGCCTGGAAATGGGTTGGAAACACCATATATTTT
TRBJ2-1 | NA | TRBV7-6 | few | CASSNGETGGNEQFF | TGTGCCAGCAGCAACGGAGAAACTGGGGGGAATGAGCAGTTCTTC
TRBJ2-1 | NA | TRBV6-4 | NA | CASSEGFEGGNEQFF | TGTGCCAGCAGTGAAGGGTTTGAGGGTGGCAATGAGCAGTTCTTC
TRBJ1-4 | TRBD1 | TRBV7-2 | NA | CASSLWTGNEKLFF | TGTGCCAGCAGCCTATGGACAGGGAATGAAAAACTGTTTTTT
TRBJ2-1 | NA | TRBV10-3 | NA | CAITNRENNEQFF | TGTGCCATCACAAACAGGGAGAACAATGAGCAGTTCTTC
TRBJ2-7 | TRBD1 | TRBV12-5 | NA | CASGYTRDRSYEQYF | TGTGCTAGTGGCTACACCCGGGACAGGAGCTACGAGCAGTATTTC
TRBJ2-7 | NA | TRBV5-5 | NA | CASSLSGDYEQYF | TGTGCCAGCAGCTTGTCTGGGGACTACGAGCAGTACTTC
TRBJ2-5 | NA | TRBV6-5 | NA | CASSYSQDPKTQYF | TGTGCCAGCAGTTACTCGCAGGACCCGAAGACCCAGTACTTC
TRBJ2-2 | NA | TRBV18 | NA | CASSPQVPNTGELFF | TGTGCCAGCTCACCACAAGTTCCGAACACCGGGGAGCTGTTTTTT
TRBJ1-2 | NA | TRBV9 | few | CASSVSSGPLYGYTF | TGTGCCAGCAGCGTATCGTCGGGACCTCTCTATGGCTACACCTTC
TRBJ1-2 | TRBD1 | TRBV30 | NA | CAWSSWDRGKITF | TGTGCCTGGAGTTCCTGGGACAGGGGAAAGATCACCTTC
TRBJ2-6 | TRBD1 | TRBV11-2 | NA | CASSLGDRDSGANVLTF | TGTGCCAGCAGCTTAGGGGACAGGGACTCTGGGGCCAACGTCCTGACTTTC
TRBJ2-3 | TRBD2 | TRBV9 | NA | CASSPGGGGATDTQYF | TGTGCCAGCAGCCCCGGGGGCGGGGGGGCCACAGATACGCAGTATTTT
TRBJ2-3 | NA | TRBV4-3 | NA | CASSQREYFTDTQYF | TGCGCCAGCAGCCAAAGGGAGTACTTCACAGATACGCAGTATTTT
TRBJ2-3 | NA | TRBV19 | NA | CASSGATGADTQYF | TGTGCCAGTAGTGGGGCGACAGGTGCAGATACGCAGTATTTT